The subject of this entry is one T cell receptor beta chain. The antigen remains unidentified. The germline V gene encodes CDR1 SQVTM and CDR2 ANQGSEA. Germline trimming cut 6 bases from V and 5 bases from J; bases unmatched to any gene: 8. This CDR3 has 13 amino acids. Data came from immunoSEQ multiplex PCR; TCRdb stores just in-frame clones and leaves some out. The sample includes about 36,000 clones, about 90% of them seen just once. This sample was included in a study of T cell clonotyping in hematopoietic cell transplantation. Points from the study as a whole: Few recipient clonotypes overlapped donors; over 97% were de novo at given depth.

The sequence came from a woman between 40 and 50 years old in good health. Some clones in this sample may be carry-over from other donors' samples. V and J are TRBV29-1 and TRBJ1-1; 8 bases line up with TRBD1. Sequencing used peripheral blood mononuclear cells. The CDR3 region is CSVDETGDTEAFF. The CDR3 DNA is TGCAGCGTCGACGAGACAGGGGATACTGAAGCTTTCTTT.